This TCR beta chain was sequenced for a study of response to subunit inactivated influenza vaccine. Trimming shortened V by 5 bases and J by 5 bases, and 15 bases separated the two germline ends. Germline CDR1 reads SEHNR; CDR2 reads FQNEAQ (reference sequence). The CDR3 length is 14 residues. This clonotype was detected only a few times. Its cognate antigen is unknown. TCRdb fed the RT-PCR reads into MiXCR, producing one record per CDR3 protein. The table has hundreds of thousands of distinct CDR3 sequences, about 12% seen once; the top ten hold around 9.6%. General study results and limits: Authors suggested each seasonal influenza vaccination recruits few new T cells.

The receptor was isolated from a man aged 45-60 years who received an inactivated influenza vaccine. The chain employs TRBV7-9 and TRBJ2-5; D may be TRBD1 (6 bases). This sample comprised PBMCs from blood, obtained on the day of vaccination. The CDR3 DNA reads TGTGCCAGCAGCGACGTCCAGGGGCGCGAGACCCAGTACTTC. Protein: CASSDVQGRETQYF. The whole variable domain, filled in from reference TRBV7-9 and TRBJ2-5, reads DTGVSQNPRHKITKRGQNVTFRCDPISEHNRLYWYRQTLGQGPEFLTYFQNEAQLEKSRLLSDRFSAERPKGSFSTLEIQRTEQGDSAMYLCASSDVQGRETQYFGPGTRLLVL.